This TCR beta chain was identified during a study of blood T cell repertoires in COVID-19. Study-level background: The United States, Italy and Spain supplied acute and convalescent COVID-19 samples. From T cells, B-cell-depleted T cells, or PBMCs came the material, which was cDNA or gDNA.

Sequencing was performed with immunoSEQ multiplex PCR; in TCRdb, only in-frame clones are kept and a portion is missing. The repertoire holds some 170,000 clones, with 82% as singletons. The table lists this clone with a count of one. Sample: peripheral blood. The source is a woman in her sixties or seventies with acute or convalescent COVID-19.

For the CDR3, the DNA is TGTGCCTGGAGTGAAAGGGGCTCTCCCAACTTAGCCAAAAACATTCAGTACTTC. Translation gives CAWSERGSPNLAKNIQYF. The chain recombines TRBV30 with TRBJ2-4; tentative D call: TRBD1 (5 bases). The V end lost 1 base, the J end lost 0 bases, and 19 bases lay between the germline ends. The germline V gene encodes CDR1 GTSNPN and CDR2 SVGIG (reference sequence). CDR3 length: 18 residues.